Listed below are T cell receptor beta chains from one sample, sequenced in a study of blood T cell repertoires in COVID-19. Here immunoSEQ multiplex PCR was the method, and the copy in TCRdb shows in-frame clones only, minus some. The sample has tens of thousands of clones, around nine tenths seen once. The sample taken for sequencing was peripheral blood. These receptors came from a man between 65 and 85 years old with active COVID-19. Both conserved end residues are trimmed from each CDR3. The order of the fields is J gene, V gene, CDR3 protein.

TRBJ1-5	TRBV6-1	ASSDGGQPQH
TRBJ2-2	TRBV9	ASRSRGQGETGELF
TRBJ2-3	TRBV5-1	ASRAGTFHTDTQY
TRBJ2-7	TRBV9	ASSVQPSGSGEQY
TRBJ1-2	TRBV15	ATSRAGGASNYGYT
TRBJ2-1	TRBV15	ATSRRSGSSYNEQF
TRBJ2-5	TRBV19	ASSRGYQETQY
TRBJ2-1	TRBV5-1	ASSLWESNEQF
TRBJ2-7	TRBV27	ASSRTGGEQY
TRBJ2-7	TRBV19	AISGGCPERY
TRBJ1-6	TRBV30	AWSVRQGGNSPLH
TRBJ2-7	TRBV3-1/TRBV3-2	ASSLQGIRHEQY
TRBJ1-1	TRBV27	ASSLRGQGAPIAF
TRBJ1-2	TRBV4-1	ASSPGQGTNYGYT
TRBJ1-5	TRBV2	ASSQGLGNQPQH
TRBJ2-1	TRBV19	ASSPIDSDEQF
TRBJ2-5	TRBV23-1	ASSQWGEKETQY
TRBJ1-2	TRBV19	ASSQGQIYGYT
TRBJ1-1	TRBV2	AIDTVNTEAF
TRBJ1-2	TRBV5-1	ASSGNAGRNYGYT
TRBJ2-3	TRBV11-2	ASSYDRVGTYTQY
TRBJ1-2	TRBV6-4	ASSDQEDGYT
TRBJ2-7	TRBV4-1	ASSQDWAAEQY
TRBJ2-3	TRBV10-3	AISEFAGDTDTQY
TRBJ2-7	TRBV6-1	ASSDQGQLEQY
TRBJ2-1	TRBV5-6	ASSFPGLAGSSSYNEQF
TRBJ1-2	TRBV6-1	ASSEYGGAYGYT
TRBJ1-5	TRBV19	ASTYDRYQPQH
TRBJ2-3	TRBV7-9	ASSFSPDTQY
TRBJ2-1	TRBV4-1	ASSQEGGGGHNEQF
TRBJ2-1	TRBV9	ASSVGASGGLNEQF
TRBJ1-2	TRBV4-2	ASSQDWRGDHYGYT
TRBJ1-2	TRBV28	ASLGGQSGTYGYT
TRBJ1-1	TRBV11-2	ASSLFTTGYYTEAF
TRBJ2-1	TRBV2	ASIIGGSSYNEQF
TRBJ1-4	TRBV6-5	ASSRGLNEKLF
TRBJ1-6	TRBV28	ASSRGRASPLH
TRBJ1-1	TRBV18	ASSPQGMNTEAF
TRBJ2-3	TRBV5-1	ASSIKRGGRNTQY
TRBJ2-2	TRBV6-6	ASSPTSGANTGELF
TRBJ2-3	TRBV27	ASSAPTSGRAADTQY
TRBJ1-1	TRBV18	ASSQQGNTEAF
TRBJ2-4	TRBV19	ASSIDWERGKNIQY
TRBJ1-3	TRBV6-5	ASTLDSRSGNTIY
TRBJ2-1	TRBV6-6	ASSYGGISYNEQF
TRBJ1-5	TRBV6-6	ASSFMNRASNQPQH
TRBJ1-1	TRBV6-6	ASSYTQGDTEAF
TRBJ2-6	TRBV5-1	ASSYETAKANVLT